This TCR beta chain was captured in a study of shared clonotypes between healthy human individuals. On the study more broadly: Donors had three CD4 naive, three CD4 memory, two CD8 naive and one CD8 memory plate apiece.

The table came from immunoSEQ multiplex PCR; TCRdb's copy has only in-frame clones and leaves some out. The repertoire has 2.3 million or so clones, approximately 93% of them found once; the top ten carry 0.39%. Whole-study findings and limits: Naive CD4 clonotypes overlapped across several donors at approximately 5%.

V lost 5 bases, J lost 2 bases, and 9 bases stayed unmatched. The CDR3 loop spans 15 amino acids. Per germline, CDR1 ENHRY and CDR2 SYGVKD. As for this clone: Its cognate antigen is unknown.

This TCR derives from a man younger than 35 in good health. Some clones in this sample may be carry-over from other donors' samples. The chain combines TRBV10-3 with TRBJ2-7, with 7 bases lining up with TRBD1. Sequenced sample: naive CD4+ T cells from PBMCs. Subset reported: CD45RA+ positively selected. As DNA, the CDR3 is TGTGCCATCAGTCCCCGACAGGGACAAACCTACGAGCAGTACTTC. Its translation is CAISPRQGQTYEQYF.